The present entry profiles one T cell receptor (beta chain) with its context. The antigen is unknown. Isolated RNA was reverse transcribed into cDNA used as the sequencing template. The assay was immunoSEQ multiplex PCR, and TCRdb's table has in-frame clones only and misses some. The sample lists approximately 65,000 clones, roughly 50% seen once, with around 21% in the top ten. V lost 4 bases and J 5 bases, leaving 20 bases between the germline ends. Per germline, CDR1 MGHRA and CDR2 YSYEKL. The CDR3 loop spans 16 amino acids. These data originate in a study of CD8+ T cells in alopecia areata. Study-wide results and limits: Because one nonresponder was included, the link of baseline CD8+ expansion to response is considered uncertain. Lesional scalp exceeded normal scalp in clonality, especially in alopecia totalis/universalis.

Indicated treatment: oral pan-JAK inhibitor, 5-10 mg twice daily. This receptor was obtained from a human donor with alopecia areata. The starting material was CD8+ T cells sorted from blood, obtained at roughly week 38, from a patient treated with tofacitinib. The chain carries TRBV4-1 and TRBJ1-1; TRBD1 might be the D (6 bases). CDR3 region: CASSPGVSGVITEAFF. CDR3 nucleotide sequence: TGCGCCAGCAGCCCAGGAGTTTCAGGGGTTATAACTGAAGCTTTCTTT.